Listed below are T cell receptor beta chains from one sample, sequenced in a study of response to subunit inactivated influenza vaccine. TCRdb re-derived calls from the RT-PCR reads in MiXCR, one entry per CDR3 protein. The table has about 150,000 distinct CDR3 sequences, around a tenth seen once. The sample was CD8+ T cells sorted from PBMCs, taken less than 30 months after vaccination. Receptors were obtained from a man aged 45 to 75 who received an inactivated influenza vaccine. Both conserved end residues are part of each CDR3. A D gene is named only where the DNA matches it firmly. Clone size, where shown, is once, few, many, or a class for clones that have expanded.

- | - | TRBJ2-7 | TRBV28 | TGTGCCAGCCAGCGCGGCTCCGAGCAGTACTTC | CASQRGSEQYF
- | - | TRBJ2-1 | TRBV4-3 | TGCGCCAGCAGCCAAGGGCGAGGGCATGAGCAGTTCTTC | CASSQGRGHEQFF
TRBD2 | few | TRBJ2-2 | TRBV15 | TGTGCCACCAGCAGAAGGAGACTAGCTGAGGGCTATACCGGGGAGCTGTTTTTT | CATSRRRLAEGYTGELFF
- | many | TRBJ2-5 | TRBV20-1 | TGCAGTGCTAGGGATCCGGGACGCTGGCAATTCACGGAAGAGACCCAGTACTTC | CSARDPGRWQFTEETQYF
TRBD1 | many | TRBJ2-5 | TRBV12-3/TRBV12-4 | TGTGCCAGCAGTTTGATCTCGTCTGGTGGGACAGGAAGAGAGACCCAGTACTTC | CASSLISSGGTGRETQYF
TRBD1 | - | TRBJ1-1 | TRBV4-1 | TGCGCCAGCAGCGAGAACCAGGGGGCTTGGACTGAACCTTTCTTT | CASSENQGAWTEPFF
TRBD2 | - | TRBJ2-7 | TRBV15 | TGTGCCACCAGCAACGCCCCGGGAGGGAAGGACGAGCAGTACTTC | CATSNAPGGKDEQYF
TRBD1 | - | TRBJ2-3 | TRBV15 | TGTGCCACCAGCAGAGCTGGGACAGGCTATACGCAGTATTTT | CATSRAGTGYTQYF
TRBD2 | few | TRBJ2-5 | TRBV5-1 | TGCGCCAGCAGCTCACCACCCCCACTAGCGGGAGAGGGGGAGACCCAGTACTTC | CASSSPPPLAGEGETQYF
- | - | TRBJ1-4 | TRBV5-5 | TGTGCCAGCAGCCCTGTCCAGGGGAGAGAAAAACTGTTTTTT | CASSPVQGREKLFF
- | many | TRBJ2-3 | TRBV5-5 | TGTGCCAGCAGCTTGGGTTGGGGGACAGATACGCAGTATTTT | CASSLGWGTDTQYF
- | few | TRBJ2-5 | TRBV6-1 | TGTGCCAGCAGCACAGTAGGGGGAGAGACCCAGTACTTC | CASSTVGGETQYF
TRBD2 | few | TRBJ2-1 | TRBV4-3 | TGCGCCAGCAGCCAAGATGGACTAGCGGAGATTTACAATGAGCAGTTCTTC | CASSQDGLAEIYNEQFF
TRBD2 | many | TRBJ2-1 | TRBV27 | TGTGCCAGCATACGGCTAGCGGGGGCCACCCGAGCATACAATGAGCAGTTCTTC | CASIRLAGATRAYNEQFF
- | few | TRBJ1-3 | TRBV25-1 | TGTGCCAGCAGTGAACAGAGCTCTGGAAACACCATATATTTT | CASSEQSSGNTIYF
- | few | TRBJ2-1 | TRBV2 | TGTGCCAGCCCTTTGGTGTTGGGAGCGAAATACAATGAGCAGTTCTTC | CASPLVLGAKYNEQFF
- | - | TRBJ2-7 | TRBV7-6 | TGTGCCAGCAGCTTAGAGGCTACGCTCTCCTACGAGCAGTACTTC | CASSLEATLSYEQYF
TRBD2 | few | TRBJ2-1 | TRBV12-3/TRBV12-4 | TGTGCCAGCGGACTAGCGGACTTGGGGAATGAGCAGTTCTTC | CASGLADLGNEQFF
- | few | TRBJ1-1 | TRBV30 | TGTGCCTGGAGCGGTGCAATCGGCACTGAAGCTTTCTTT | CAWSGAIGTEAFF
TRBD1 | many | TRBJ2-7 | TRBV29-1 | TGCAGCGTACGGACAGGCTCCTACGAGCAGTACTTC | CSVRTGSYEQYF
- | few | TRBJ2-7 | TRBV15 | TGTGCCACCAGAGACTGGAACTCCCCCTACGAGCAGTACTTC | CATRDWNSPYEQYF
- | - | TRBJ2-7 | TRBV4-2 | TGTGCCAGCAGCCCAGGACAGAGCTATTACGAGCAGTACTTC | CASSPGQSYYEQYF
- | many | TRBJ2-1 | TRBV5-1 | TGCGCCAGCAGCTTGGTGGGAGGACCCTACAATGAGCAGTTCTTC | CASSLVGGPYNEQFF
TRBD1 | few | TRBJ2-1 | TRBV28 | TGTGCCAGCAGTGTCCCTGGACAGGGAGGCAATGAGCAGTTCTTC | CASSVPGQGGNEQFF
- | - | TRBJ2-6 | TRBV11-2 | TGTGCCAGCAGCCCCCCAGGGTTCGGGGCCAACGTCCTGACTTTC | CASSPPGFGANVLTF
TRBD1 | - | TRBJ1-2 | TRBV9 | TGTGCCAGCAGCCCCCGGACAGGAGCTAACTATGGCTACACCTTC | CASSPRTGANYGYTF